These 2 T cell receptor beta chains originate from one sample sequenced in a study of OX40 agonist ivuxolimab in advanced cancers. Assay used: immunoSEQ multiplex PCR; TCRdb lists only in-frame clones, some missing. The sample shows 90,000 to 120,000 clones, about 91% of them seen only once. Here the sequenced sample was CD4+ or CD8+ T cells sorted from blood, taken in a trial of the OX40 agonist ivuxolimab. The receptors were gathered from an adult with an advanced solid tumor such as melanoma, head and neck, liver or kidney cancer.

This rearrangement joins TRBV7-2 to TRBJ2-7; no clear D. CDR3 length: 14 residues. CDR1 and CDR2 from the germline V gene are SGHTA and FQGNSA. Trimming took 1 base from V and 0 from J, leaving 7 bases between them. CDR3 nucleotides: TGTGCCAGCAGCTTAGACCCCAGCTCCTACGAGCAGTACTTC. It specifies CASSLDPSSYEQYF.

The chain uses TRBV5-1 and TRBJ2-5, with D possibly matching TRBD2 (6 bases). Looked up from germline, CDR1 is SGHRS and CDR2 is YFSETQ. This CDR3 is built from 15 residues. Trimming shortened V by 1 base and J by 4 bases, and 14 bases separated the two germline ends. The chain's CDR3 is CASSLPSTRGETQYF. CDR3 coding DNA: TGCGCCAGCAGCTTGCCATCGACTAGAGGAGAGACCCAGTACTTC.